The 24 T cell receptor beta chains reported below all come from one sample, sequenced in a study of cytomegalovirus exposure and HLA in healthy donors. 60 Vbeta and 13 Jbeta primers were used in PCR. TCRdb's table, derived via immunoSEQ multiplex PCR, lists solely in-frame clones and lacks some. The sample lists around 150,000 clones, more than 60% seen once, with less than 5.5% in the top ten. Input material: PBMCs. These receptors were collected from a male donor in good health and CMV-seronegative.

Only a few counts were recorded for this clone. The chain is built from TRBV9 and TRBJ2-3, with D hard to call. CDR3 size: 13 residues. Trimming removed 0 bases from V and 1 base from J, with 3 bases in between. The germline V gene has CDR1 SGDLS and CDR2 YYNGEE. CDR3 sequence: CASSVVGTDTQYF. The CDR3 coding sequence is TGTGCCAGCAGCGTAGTCGGCACAGATACGCAGTATTTT.

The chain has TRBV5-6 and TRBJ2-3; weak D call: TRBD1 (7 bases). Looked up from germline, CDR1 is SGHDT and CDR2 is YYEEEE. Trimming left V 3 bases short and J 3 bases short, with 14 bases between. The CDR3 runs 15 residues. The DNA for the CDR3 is TGTGCCAGCAGCTCGGCGACAGGGAGGACAGATACGCAGTATTTT. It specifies CASSSATGRTDTQYF.

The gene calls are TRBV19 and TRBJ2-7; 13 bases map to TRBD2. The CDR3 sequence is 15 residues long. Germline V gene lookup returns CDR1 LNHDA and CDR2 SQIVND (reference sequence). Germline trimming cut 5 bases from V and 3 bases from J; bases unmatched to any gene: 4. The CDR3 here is CASSSGTSGNYEQYF. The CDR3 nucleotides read TGTGCCAGTAGTTCCGGGACTAGCGGGAACTACGAGCAGTACTTC.

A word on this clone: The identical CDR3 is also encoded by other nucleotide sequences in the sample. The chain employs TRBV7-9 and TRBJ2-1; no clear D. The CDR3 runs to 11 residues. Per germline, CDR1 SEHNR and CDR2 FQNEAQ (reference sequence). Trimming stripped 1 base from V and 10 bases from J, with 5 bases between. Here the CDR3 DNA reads TGTGCCAGCAGCTTAGGAGGCGAGCAGTTCTTC. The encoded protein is CASSLGGEQFF.

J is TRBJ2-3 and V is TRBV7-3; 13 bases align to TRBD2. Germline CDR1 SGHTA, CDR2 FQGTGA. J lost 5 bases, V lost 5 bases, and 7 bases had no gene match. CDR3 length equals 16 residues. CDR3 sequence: CASSPRTSGRRDTQYF. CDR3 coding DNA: TGTGCCAGCAGCCCTCGGACTAGCGGGAGAAGAGATACGCAGTATTTT.

The CDR3 protein is CASSLAHITDTQYF. The DNA for the CDR3 is TGTGCCAGCAGCCTAGCCCACATCACAGATACGCAGTATTTT. The chain joins TRBV9 to TRBJ2-3; D may be TRBD2 (5 bases). In germline, CDR1 is SGDLS, CDR2 YYNGEE. The CDR3 has 14 residues. V shed 4 bases and J shed 2 bases, with 11 bases lying between them.

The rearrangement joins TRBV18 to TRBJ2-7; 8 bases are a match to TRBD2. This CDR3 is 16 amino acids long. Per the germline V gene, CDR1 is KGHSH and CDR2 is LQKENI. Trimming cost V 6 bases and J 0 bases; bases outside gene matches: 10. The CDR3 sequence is CASSLPGLVSSYEQYF. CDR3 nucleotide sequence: TGTGCCAGCTCCCTACCGGGACTAGTGAGCTCCTACGAGCAGTACTTC.

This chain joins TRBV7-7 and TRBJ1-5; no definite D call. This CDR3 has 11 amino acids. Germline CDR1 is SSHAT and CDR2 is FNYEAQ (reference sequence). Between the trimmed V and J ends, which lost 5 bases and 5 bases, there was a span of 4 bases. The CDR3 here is CASSPDQPQHF. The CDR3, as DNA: TGTGCCAGCAGCCCCGATCAGCCCCAGCATTTT.

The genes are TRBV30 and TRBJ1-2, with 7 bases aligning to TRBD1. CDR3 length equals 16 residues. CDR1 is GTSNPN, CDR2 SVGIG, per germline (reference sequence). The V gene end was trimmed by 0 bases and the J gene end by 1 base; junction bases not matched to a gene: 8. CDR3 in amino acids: CAWSVGAGGNNYGYTF. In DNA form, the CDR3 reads TGTGCCTGGAGTGTGGGGGCAGGGGGGAATAACTATGGCTACACCTTC.

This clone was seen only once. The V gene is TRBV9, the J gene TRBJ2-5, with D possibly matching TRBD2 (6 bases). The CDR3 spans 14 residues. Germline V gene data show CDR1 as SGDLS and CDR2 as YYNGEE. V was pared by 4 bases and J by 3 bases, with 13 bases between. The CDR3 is CASSTSGTEETQYF. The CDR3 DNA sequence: TGTGCCAGCAGCACATCCGGGACTGAAGAGACCCAGTACTTC.

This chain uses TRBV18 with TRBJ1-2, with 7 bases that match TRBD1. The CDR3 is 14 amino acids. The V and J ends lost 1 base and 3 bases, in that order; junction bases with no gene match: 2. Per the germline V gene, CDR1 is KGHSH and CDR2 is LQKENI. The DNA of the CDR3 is TGTGCCAGCTCACCACAGGGGGCCGACTATGGCTACACCTTC. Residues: CASSPQGADYGYTF. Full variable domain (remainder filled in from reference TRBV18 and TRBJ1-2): NAGVMQNPRHLVRRRGQEARLRCSPMKGHSHVYWYRQLPEEGLKFMVYLQKENIIDESGMPKERFSAEFPKEGPSILRIQQVVRGDSAAYFCASSPQGADYGYTFGSGTRLTVV.

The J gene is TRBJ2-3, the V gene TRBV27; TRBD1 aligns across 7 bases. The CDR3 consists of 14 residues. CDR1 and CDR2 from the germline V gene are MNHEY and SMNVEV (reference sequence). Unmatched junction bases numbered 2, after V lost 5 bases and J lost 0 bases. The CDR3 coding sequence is TGTGCCAGCAGTCAACAGGGGAGCACAGATACGCAGTATTTT. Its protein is CASSQQGSTDTQYF.

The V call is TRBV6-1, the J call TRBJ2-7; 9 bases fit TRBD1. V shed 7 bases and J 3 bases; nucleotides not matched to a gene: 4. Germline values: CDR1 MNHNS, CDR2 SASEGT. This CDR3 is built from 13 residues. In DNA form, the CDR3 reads TGTGCCAGCACCAGGGGACAGGGCTACGAGCAGTACTTC. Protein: CASTRGQGYEQYF.

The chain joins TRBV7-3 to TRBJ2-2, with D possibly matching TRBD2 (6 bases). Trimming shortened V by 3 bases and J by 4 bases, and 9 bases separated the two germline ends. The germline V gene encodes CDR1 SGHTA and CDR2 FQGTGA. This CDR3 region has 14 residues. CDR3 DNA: TGTGCCAGCAGCTTCGCCGGGAGCACCGGGGAGCTGTTTTTT. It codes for CASSFAGSTGELFF.

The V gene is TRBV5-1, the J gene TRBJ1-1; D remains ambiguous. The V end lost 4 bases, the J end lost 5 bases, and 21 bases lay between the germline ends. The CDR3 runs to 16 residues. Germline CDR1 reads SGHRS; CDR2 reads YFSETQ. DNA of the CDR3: TGCGCCAGCAGCCCCGGCGGGTACTCGTCAGAGACTGAAGCTTTCTTT. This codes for CASSPGGYSSETEAFF.

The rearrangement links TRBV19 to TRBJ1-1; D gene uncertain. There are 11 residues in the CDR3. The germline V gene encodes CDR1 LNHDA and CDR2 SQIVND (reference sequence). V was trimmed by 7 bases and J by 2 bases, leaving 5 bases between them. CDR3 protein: CASNLNTEAFF. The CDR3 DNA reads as TGTGCCAGTAATTTAAACACTGAAGCTTTCTTT.

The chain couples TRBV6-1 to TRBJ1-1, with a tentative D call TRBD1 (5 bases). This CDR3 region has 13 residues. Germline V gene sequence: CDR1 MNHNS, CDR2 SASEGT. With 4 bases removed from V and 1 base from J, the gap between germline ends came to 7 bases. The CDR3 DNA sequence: TGTGCCAGCAGTGCCACAGGGAACACTGAAGCTTTCTTT. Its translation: CASSATGNTEAFF.

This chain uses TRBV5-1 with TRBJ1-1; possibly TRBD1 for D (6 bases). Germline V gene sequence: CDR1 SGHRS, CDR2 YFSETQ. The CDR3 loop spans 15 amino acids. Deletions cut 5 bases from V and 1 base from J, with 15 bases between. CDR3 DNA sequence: TGCGCCAGCAGGGGGGGGCCCGGTACGAACACTGAAGCTTTCTTT. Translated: CASRGGPGTNTEAFF.

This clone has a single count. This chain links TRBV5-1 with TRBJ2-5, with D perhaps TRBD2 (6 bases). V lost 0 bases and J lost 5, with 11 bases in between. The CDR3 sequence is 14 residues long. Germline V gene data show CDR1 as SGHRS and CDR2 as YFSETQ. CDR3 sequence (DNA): TGCGCCAGCAGCTTGGGCGGGACGGAGGAGACCCAGTACTTC. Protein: CASSLGGTEETQYF.

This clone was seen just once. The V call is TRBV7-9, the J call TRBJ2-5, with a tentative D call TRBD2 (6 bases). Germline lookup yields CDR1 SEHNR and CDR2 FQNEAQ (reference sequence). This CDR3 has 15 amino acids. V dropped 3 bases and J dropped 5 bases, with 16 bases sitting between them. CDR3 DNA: TGTGCCAGCAGCTTCCGTCTAGGAGGGGAGGAGACCCAGTACTTC. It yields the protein CASSFRLGGEETQYF.

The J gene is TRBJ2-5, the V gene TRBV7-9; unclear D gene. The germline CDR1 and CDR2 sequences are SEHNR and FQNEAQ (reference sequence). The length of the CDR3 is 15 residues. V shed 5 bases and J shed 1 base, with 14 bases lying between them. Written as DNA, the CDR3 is TGTGCCAGCAGCGCCCCGGGTCTACCCCAAGAGACCCAGTACTTC. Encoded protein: CASSAPGLPQETQYF.

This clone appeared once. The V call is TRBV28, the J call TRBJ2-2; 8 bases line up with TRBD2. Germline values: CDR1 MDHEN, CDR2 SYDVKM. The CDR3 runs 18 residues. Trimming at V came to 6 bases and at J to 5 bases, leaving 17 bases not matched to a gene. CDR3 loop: CASRTPGGGAMGTGELFF. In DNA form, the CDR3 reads TGTGCCAGCAGAACCCCGGGGGGGGGCGCAATGGGAACCGGGGAGCTGTTTTTT.

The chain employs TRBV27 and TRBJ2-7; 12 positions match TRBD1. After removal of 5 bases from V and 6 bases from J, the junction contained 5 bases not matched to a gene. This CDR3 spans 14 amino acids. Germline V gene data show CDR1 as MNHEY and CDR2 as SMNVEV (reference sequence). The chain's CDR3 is CASSPGQGAGEQYF. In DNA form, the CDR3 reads TGTGCCAGCAGTCCGGGACAGGGGGCGGGCGAGCAGTACTTC.

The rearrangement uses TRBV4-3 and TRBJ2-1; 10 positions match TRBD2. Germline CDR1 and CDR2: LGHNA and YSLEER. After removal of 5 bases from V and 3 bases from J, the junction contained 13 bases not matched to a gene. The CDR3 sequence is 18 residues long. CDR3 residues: CASSNQREGERNYNEQFF. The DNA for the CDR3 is TGCGCCAGCAGCAACCAGCGGGAGGGGGAAAGAAACTACAATGAGCAGTTCTTC.